Below, 8 T cell receptor beta chains from the same sample are listed, as sequenced in a study of beta chain features in type 1 diabetes. The study, taken as a whole, reports: Type 1 diabetes patients had TCRB CDR3s that were shorter (moderately but significantly so) in all four CD4+ subsets.

These receptors have no known antigen. The study reverse transcribed the entire isolated RNA, so it sequenced expressed TCRB transcripts. The data were produced by immunoSEQ multiplex PCR, yet TCRdb's version contains in-frame clones alone and is incomplete. The data contain approximately 160,000 clones, 10% of them singletons. Sequencing used central memory CD4+ T cells from blood. Source of these receptors: a young man with type 1 diabetes.

Only a few counts were recorded for this clone. This same CDR3 is encoded by further DNA sequences in the sample. The rearrangement joins TRBV2 to TRBJ1-5, with D possibly matching TRBD1 (5 bases). The CDR3 runs 13 residues. V dropped 4 bases and J dropped 5 bases, with 9 bases sitting between them. CDR1 SNHLY and CDR2 FYNNEI come from the germline V gene. As DNA, the CDR3 is TGTGCCAGCAGTGGGACGGGGGATCAGCCCCAGCATTTT. It codes for CASSGTGDQPQHF.

This clone was recorded only once. This chain links TRBV18 with TRBJ2-5, with 11 bases that match TRBD2. The V segment lost 3 bases and the J segment 3 bases; nucleotides outside the gene matches: 6. From germline, CDR1 is KGHSH and CDR2 LQKENI. The CDR3 spans 16 residues. Here the CDR3 reads CASSPRLAGGKETQYF. As DNA, the CDR3 is TGTGCCAGCTCACCCCGGCTAGCGGGAGGCAAAGAGACCCAGTACTTC.

The J gene is TRBJ1-1, the V gene TRBV5-4, with a tentative D call TRBD1 (6 bases). The V gene's germline CDR1 is SGHNT and CDR2 YYREEE (reference sequence). The CDR3 spans 13 residues. The ends were cut back, 4 bases at V and 0 bases at J, with 7 bases in the middle. CDR3 DNA sequence: TGTGCCAGCAGCCCAGGGGTGAACACTGAAGCTTTCTTT. Its translation: CASSPGVNTEAFF. Full variable domain (outside the CDR3, taken from reference TRBV5-4 and TRBJ1-1): ETGVTQSPTHLIKTRGQQVTLRCSSQSGHNTVSWYQQALGQGPQFIFQYYREEENGRGNFPPRFSGLQFPNYSSELNVNALELDDSALYLCASSPGVNTEAFFGQGTRLTVV.

The sample holds a few counts of this clone. This chain connects TRBV11-1 to TRBJ2-6; possibly TRBD1 for D (6 bases). Germline-derived CDR1 and CDR2 are SGHAT and FQDESV (reference sequence). CDR3 length: 16 amino acids. The V end was cut by 5 bases, the J end by 0 bases, with 11 bases between. This chain's CDR3 is CASSSTGSSGANVLTF. The CDR3 region has the DNA TGTGCCAGCAGCAGTACAGGGAGCTCTGGGGCCAACGTCCTGACTTTC. The complete variable domain, with remaining parts taken from reference TRBV11-1 and TRBJ2-6, reads EAEVAQSPRYKITEKSQAVAFWCDPISGHATLYWYRQILGQGPELLVQFQDESVVDDSQLPKDRFSAERLKGVDSTLKIQPAELGDSAMYLCASSSTGSSGANVLTFGAGSRLTVL.

A few counts support this clone. The chain uses TRBV25-1 and TRBJ2-1; unclear D gene. With 4 bases removed from V and 8 bases from J, the gap between germline ends came to 12 bases. Germline V lookup: CDR1 MGHDK, CDR2 SYGVNS. The CDR3 length is 13 residues. CDR3 coding DNA: TGTGCCAGCAGTGTCGGCGGCCGTGATGAGCAGTTCTTC. As protein: CASSVGGRDEQFF.

This clone was counted a few times. V gene TRBV28 combines with J gene TRBJ2-1, with 12 bases fitting TRBD1. With V trimmed by 6 bases and J by 7 bases, 7 bases remained unmatched. This CDR3 is 15 amino acids long. In germline, CDR1 is MDHEN, CDR2 SYDVKM. The CDR3 loop is CASRSGQGARNEQFF. In nucleotides, the CDR3 is TGTGCCAGCAGATCGGGACAGGGGGCGCGAAATGAGCAGTTCTTC. Based on the CDR3 plus reference TRBV28 and TRBJ2-1, the full variable domain is DVKVTQSSRYLVKRTGEKVFLECVQDMDHENMFWYRQDPGLGLRLIYFSYDVKMKEKGDIPEGYSVSREKKERFSLILESASTNQTSMYLCASRSGQGARNEQFFGPGTRLTVL.

The chain joins TRBV4-3 to TRBJ1-1, with D perhaps matching TRBD1 (5 bases). Germline CDR1 reads LGHNA; CDR2 reads YSLEER. This CDR3 has 15 amino acids. V was cut by 1 base and J by 7 bases, with 16 bases left in between. In DNA form, the CDR3 reads TGCGCCAGCAGCCAAGTCCTCAGGGCAGGCTATGAAGCTTTCTTT. Translation: CASSQVLRAGYEAFF.

This clone has more than one count but fewer than ten. The CDR3 loop is CASSWGRDSSYEQYF. For the CDR3, the DNA is TGTGCCAGCAGCTGGGGCCGGGACAGCTCCTACGAGCAGTACTTC. The chain employs TRBV5-4 and TRBJ2-7; TRBD1 aligns across 7 bases. Looked up from germline, CDR1 is SGHNT and CDR2 is YYREEE (reference sequence). This CDR3 is built from 15 residues. V was clipped by 3 bases and J by 0 bases; unmatched bases: 6.